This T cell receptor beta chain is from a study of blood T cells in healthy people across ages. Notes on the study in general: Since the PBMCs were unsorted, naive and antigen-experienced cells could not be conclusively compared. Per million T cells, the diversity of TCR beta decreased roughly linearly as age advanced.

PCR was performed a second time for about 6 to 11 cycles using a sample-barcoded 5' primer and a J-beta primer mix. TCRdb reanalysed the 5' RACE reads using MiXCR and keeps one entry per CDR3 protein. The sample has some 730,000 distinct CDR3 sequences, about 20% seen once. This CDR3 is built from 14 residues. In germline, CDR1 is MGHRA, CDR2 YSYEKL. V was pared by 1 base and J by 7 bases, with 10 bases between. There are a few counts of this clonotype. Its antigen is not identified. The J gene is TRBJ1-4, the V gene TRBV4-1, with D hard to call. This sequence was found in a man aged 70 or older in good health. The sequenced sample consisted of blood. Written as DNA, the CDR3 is TGCGCCAGCAGCCAAGGCCTGTTTGGTGAAAAACTGTTTTTT. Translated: CASSQGLFGEKLFF.